These T cell receptor beta chains were read from a single sample in a study of tumour-infiltrating T cells in Burkitt lymphoma. Assay: immunoSEQ multiplex PCR; the TCRdb copy retains only in-frame clones and omits some. The sample yields around 6,700 clones, 15% to 20% seen once. Sequencing used tumor tissue. The receptor set was obtained from a human donor with diffuse large B-cell lymphoma. Both conserved end residues are part of each CDR3. A D gene is named only where the DNA matches it firmly. Part of the rows lack a size; the others show once, few, many or a class for expanded clones.

TGTGCCAGCAGCTTAGCAGCCAAAAACCCCATTGAGCAGTACTTC,CASSLAAKNPIEQYF,TRBJ2-7,TRBV7-9,.,.
TGCGCCAGCAGCTTGGATAGCGGGAGGGATAATGAGCAGTTCTTC,CASSLDSGRDNEQFF,TRBJ2-1,TRBV5-1,TRBD2,few
TGTGCCAGCAGCCACAGTCGTCTTTCCTACGAGCAGTACTTC,CASSHSRLSYEQYF,TRBJ2-7,TRBV21-1,.,.
TGTGCCAGCAGCCCTCGCGGATCCTCGGGCGTAGGGTACACTGAAGCTTTCTTT,CASSPRGSSGVGYTEAFF,TRBJ1-1,TRBV9,.,few
TGCAGCGTTGATCTGGTAGGGCACAATGAGCAGTTCTTC,CSVDLVGHNEQFF,TRBJ2-1,TRBV29-1,.,.
TGTGCCAGCAGTCGCCGGGACAGCAATCAGCCCCAGCATTTT,CASSRRDSNQPQHF,TRBJ1-5,TRBV6-1,.,.
TGTGCCAGCAGCTTCCAGGGTTTCTATGAGCAGTTCTTC,CASSFQGFYEQFF,TRBJ2-1,TRBV7-9,.,.
TGTGCCAGCAGTGAAGCGCCCTGGACTAGCGGATTCACAGATACGCAGTATTTT,CASSEAPWTSGFTDTQYF,TRBJ2-3,TRBV2,TRBD2,few
TGCGCCAGCAGCCTAGGGACAGGGGGCTCCTACGAGCAGTACTTC,CASSLGTGGSYEQYF,TRBJ2-7,TRBV4-1,TRBD1,.
TGTGCCAGCAGCCTACTAGCGGGATATGAGCAGTTCTTC,CASSLLAGYEQFF,TRBJ2-1,TRBV11-1,TRBD2,once
TGTGCCAGCAGTCGGGAGACGTCCTACGAGCAGTACTTC,CASSRETSYEQYF,TRBJ2-7,TRBV6-5,.,.
TGTGCCAGTAGAATGGGACAGGGCAAGGGCGAGACCCAGTACTTC,CASRMGQGKGETQYF,TRBJ2-5,TRBV19,TRBD1,few
TGTGCCATCACGGGATCACGCACAGATACGCAGTATTTT,CAITGSRTDTQYF,TRBJ2-3,TRBV28,.,.
TGCAGCGTTGAAGAGGCTGGTTCAGGTGATACGCAGTATTTT,CSVEEAGSGDTQYF,TRBJ2-3,TRBV29-1,.,.
TGTGCCAGCAGCTTGGGGACTAGCGGGAGTGCAGAGACCCAGTACTTC,CASSLGTSGSAETQYF,TRBJ2-5,TRBV5-6,TRBD2,.
TGTGCCATCAGTCCCAATCCGGGACAGGGACCAGATACGCAGTATTTT,CAISPNPGQGPDTQYF,TRBJ2-3,TRBV10-3,TRBD1,few
TGTGCCAGCAGCGTAGCAAGTCAGAACTATGGCTACACCTTC,CASSVASQNYGYTF,TRBJ1-2,TRBV9,.,few
TGCGCCAGCAGAGGAGGACTAAGTAGCACAGATACGCAGTATTTT,CASRGGLSSTDTQYF,TRBJ2-3,TRBV5-1,.,.
TGTGCCATCAGTGAGGTGGGGGGGCTCGGAAACACCATATATTTT,CAISEVGGLGNTIYF,TRBJ1-3,TRBV10-3,.,.
TGCGCCAGCCGCATTGGAGCCACAGATACGCAGTATTTT,CASRIGATDTQYF,TRBJ2-3,TRBV5-1,.,few